The text below deals with one T cell receptor (beta chain). The antigen is unknown. The data stem from a study of cytomegalovirus exposure and HLA in healthy donors. Study background: As released early, the data held approximately 80 million unique TCRs from HLA-typed donors. Study results and limitations: An analysis was carried out at a later point. It showed that HLA-associated TCR beta chains were more clonally expanded than equally common non-associated chains. In vitro work confirmed that a few CMV-associated chains recognize CMV antigens. Serostatus for CMV was the only available immune exposure information.

This CDR3 is 12 amino acids long. Germline V gene data show CDR1 as SGHAT and CDR2 as FQNNGV. V was trimmed by 5 bases and J by 6 bases, leaving 8 bases between them. The primer mix had 60 Vbeta and 13 Jbeta primers. TCRdb's copy holds only in-frame clones and misses some; the assay was immunoSEQ multiplex PCR. The sample carries 150,000 to 200,000 clones, 77% recorded once. The rearrangement joins TRBV11-2 to TRBJ2-1; D is uncertain. This TCR was sampled from a woman between 40 and 50 years old in good health and CMV-seropositive. Material for sequencing was PBMCs. The CDR3 reads CASSPLGNEQFF. CDR3 coding DNA: TGTGCCAGCAGCCCGCTCGGCAATGAGCAGTTCTTC.